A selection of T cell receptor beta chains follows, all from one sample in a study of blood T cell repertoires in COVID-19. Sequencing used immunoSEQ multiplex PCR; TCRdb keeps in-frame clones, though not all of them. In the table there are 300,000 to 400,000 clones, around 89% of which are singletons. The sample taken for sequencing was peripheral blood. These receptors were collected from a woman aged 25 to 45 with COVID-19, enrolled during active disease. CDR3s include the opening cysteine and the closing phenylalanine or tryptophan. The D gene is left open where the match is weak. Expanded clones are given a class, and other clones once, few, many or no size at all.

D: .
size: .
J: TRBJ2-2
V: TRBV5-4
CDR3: CASRVLEVPGELFF
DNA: TGTGCCAGCAGAGTACTTGAGGTGCCCGGGGAGCTGTTTTTT

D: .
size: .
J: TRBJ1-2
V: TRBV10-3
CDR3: CAISESAANSNYGYTF
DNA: TGTGCCATCAGTGAGTCGGCGGCAAATTCTAACTATGGCTACACCTTC

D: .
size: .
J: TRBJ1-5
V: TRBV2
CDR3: CASSVPGVQPQHF
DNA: TGTGCCAGCAGTGTCCCCGGGGTTCAGCCCCAGCATTTT

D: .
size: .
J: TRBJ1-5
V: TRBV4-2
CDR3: CASSQDCGLGDCGNQPQHF
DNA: TGTGCCAGCAGCCAAGATTGCGGTCTAGGGGATTGCGGCAATCAGCCCCAGCATTTT

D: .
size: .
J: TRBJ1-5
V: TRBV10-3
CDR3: CAISGGTNQPQHF
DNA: TGTGCCATCAGCGGGGGTACCAATCAGCCCCAGCATTTT

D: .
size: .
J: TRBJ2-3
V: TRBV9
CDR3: CASSVAGSDTQYF
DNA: TGTGCCAGCAGCGTAGCGGGTTCAGATACGCAGTATTTT

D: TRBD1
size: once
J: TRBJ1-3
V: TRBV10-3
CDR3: CATLDRAGNTIYF
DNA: TGTGCCACCCTGGACAGGGCTGGAAACACCATATATTTT

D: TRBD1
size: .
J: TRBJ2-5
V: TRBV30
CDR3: CAWRGQVGAQYF
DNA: TGTGCCTGGAGGGGACAGGTCGGGGCCCAGTACTTC

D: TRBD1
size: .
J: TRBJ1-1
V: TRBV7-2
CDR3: CASSLGLQGADAFF
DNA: TGTGCCAGCAGCTTAGGCCTACAGGGGGCGGATGCTTTCTTT

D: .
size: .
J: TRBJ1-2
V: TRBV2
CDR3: CASSPGQPYGYTF
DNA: TGTGCCAGCAGTCCCGGACAGCCCTATGGCTACACCTTC

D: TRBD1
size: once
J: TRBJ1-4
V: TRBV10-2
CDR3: CASSYRGNEKLFF
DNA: TGCGCCAGCAGTTACAGGGGAAATGAAAAACTGTTTTTT

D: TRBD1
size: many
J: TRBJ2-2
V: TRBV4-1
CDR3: CASSREGASDTGELFF
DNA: TGCGCCAGCAGCCGAGAGGGGGCGTCGGACACCGGGGAGCTGTTTTTT

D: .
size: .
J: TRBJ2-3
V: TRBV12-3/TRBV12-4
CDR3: CASSLRVADTQYF
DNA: TGTGCCAGCAGTCTCCGGGTGGCAGATACGCAGTATTTT

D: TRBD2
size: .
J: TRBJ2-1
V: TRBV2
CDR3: CASSEGTSVYNEQFF
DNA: TGTGCCAGCAGTGAAGGGACTAGCGTTTACAATGAGCAGTTCTTC

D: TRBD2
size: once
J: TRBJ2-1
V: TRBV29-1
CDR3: CSVVRAGVGEQFF
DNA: TGCAGCGTTGTGAGAGCGGGAGTTGGTGAGCAGTTCTTC

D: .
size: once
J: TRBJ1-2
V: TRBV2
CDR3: CASSPLMAGDYGYTF
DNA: TGTGCCAGCAGTCCCCTAATGGCGGGAGACTATGGCTACACCTTC

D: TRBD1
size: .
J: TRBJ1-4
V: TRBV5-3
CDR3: CARRRTGGAANEKLFF
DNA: TGTGCCAGAAGACGGACAGGGGGCGCGGCTAATGAAAAACTGTTTTTT

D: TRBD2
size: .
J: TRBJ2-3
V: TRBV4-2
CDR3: CASSQVLAGGTDTQYF
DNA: TGTGCCAGCAGCCAAGTGCTAGCGGGGGGGACAGATACGCAGTATTTT

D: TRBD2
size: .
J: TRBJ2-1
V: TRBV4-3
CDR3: CASSQGLASYNEQFF
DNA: TGCGCCAGCAGCCAGGGACTAGCTTCCTACAATGAGCAGTTCTTC

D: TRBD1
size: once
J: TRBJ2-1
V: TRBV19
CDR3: CASSARRGQDEQFF
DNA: TGTGCCAGTAGTGCTCGCAGGGGGCAGGATGAGCAGTTCTTC

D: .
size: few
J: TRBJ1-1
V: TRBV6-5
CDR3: CASSYSSRGEAFF
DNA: TGTGCCAGCAGTTACTCGAGTAGAGGGGAAGCTTTCTTT

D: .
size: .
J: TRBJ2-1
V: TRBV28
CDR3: CASSFLPEGRDEQFF
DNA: TGTGCCAGCAGTTTCCTGCCGGAGGGCAGGGATGAGCAGTTCTTC

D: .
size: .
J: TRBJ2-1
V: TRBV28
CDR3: CASSLVQGSRFF
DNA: TGTGCCAGCAGTTTAGTTCAGGGCAGTCGGTTCTTC

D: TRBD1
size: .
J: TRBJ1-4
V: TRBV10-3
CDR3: CAISPTGYEKLFF
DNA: TGTGCCATCAGCCCGACAGGGTATGAAAAACTGTTTTTT

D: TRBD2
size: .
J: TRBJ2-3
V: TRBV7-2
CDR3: CASRDYNTDTQYF
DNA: TGTGCCAGTAGGGACTATAACACAGATACGCAGTATTTT

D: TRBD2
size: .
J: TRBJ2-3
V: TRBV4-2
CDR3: CASSQDPLAGNTQYF
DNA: TGTGCCAGCAGCCAAGATCCCCTAGCGGGGAATACGCAGTATTTT

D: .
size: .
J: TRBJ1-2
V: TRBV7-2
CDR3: CASSFSGTPSYGYTF
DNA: TGTGCCAGCAGCTTCTCCGGGACACCGAGCTATGGCTACACCTTC

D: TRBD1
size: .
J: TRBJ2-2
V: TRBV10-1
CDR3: CASSRDRGYGTGELFF
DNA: TGCGCCAGCAGCCGGGACAGGGGTTACGGCACCGGGGAGCTGTTTTTT

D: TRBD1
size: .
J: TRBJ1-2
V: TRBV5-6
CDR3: CASSSPGQEPFNYGYTF
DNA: TGTGCCAGCAGCTCACCGGGACAGGAGCCCTTTAACTATGGCTACACCTTC

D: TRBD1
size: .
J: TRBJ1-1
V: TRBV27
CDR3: CASRTGTTEAFF
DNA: TGTGCCAGCAGGACAGGGACCACTGAAGCTTTCTTT

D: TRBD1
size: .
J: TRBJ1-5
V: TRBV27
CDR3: CASSLAPTGVSNQPQHF
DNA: TGTGCCAGCAGTTTAGCCCCGACAGGGGTAAGCAATCAGCCCCAGCATTTT

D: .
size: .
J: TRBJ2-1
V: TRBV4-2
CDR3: CASSQEVNRPEQFF
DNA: TGTGCCAGCAGCCAAGAGGTGAACAGACCTGAGCAGTTCTTC

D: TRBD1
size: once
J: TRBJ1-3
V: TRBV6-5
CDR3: CASSLGQAAGNTIYF
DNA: TGTGCCAGCAGTTTAGGACAGGCGGCTGGAAACACCATATATTTT

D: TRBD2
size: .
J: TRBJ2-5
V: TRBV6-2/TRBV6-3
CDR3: CASSFQPGTRSETQYF
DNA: TGTGCCAGCAGTTTCCAACCCGGGACTAGAAGCGAGACCCAGTACTTC

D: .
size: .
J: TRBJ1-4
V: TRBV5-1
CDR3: CASSLAGDRGEKLFF
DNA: TGCGCCAGCAGCTTGGCCGGGGATAGAGGCGAAAAACTGTTTTTT

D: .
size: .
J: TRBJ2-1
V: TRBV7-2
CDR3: CASSPHVRSTYNEQFF
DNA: TGTGCCAGCAGCCCCCATGTTCGGTCCACCTACAATGAGCAGTTCTTC

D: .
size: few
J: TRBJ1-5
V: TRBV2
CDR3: CASSIQDNQPQHF
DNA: TGTGCCAGCAGTATACAGGATAATCAGCCCCAGCATTTT